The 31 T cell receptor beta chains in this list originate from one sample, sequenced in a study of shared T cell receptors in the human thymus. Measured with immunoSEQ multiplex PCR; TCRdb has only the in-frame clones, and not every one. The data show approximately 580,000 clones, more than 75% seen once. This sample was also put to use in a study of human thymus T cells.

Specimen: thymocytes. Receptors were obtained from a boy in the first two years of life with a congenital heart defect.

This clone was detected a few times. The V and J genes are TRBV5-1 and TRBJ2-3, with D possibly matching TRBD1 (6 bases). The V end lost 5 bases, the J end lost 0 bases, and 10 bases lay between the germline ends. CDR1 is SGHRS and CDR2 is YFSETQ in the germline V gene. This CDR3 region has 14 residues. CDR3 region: CASRGATSTDTQYF. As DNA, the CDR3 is TGCGCCAGCAGGGGGGCGACAAGCACAGATACGCAGTATTTT.

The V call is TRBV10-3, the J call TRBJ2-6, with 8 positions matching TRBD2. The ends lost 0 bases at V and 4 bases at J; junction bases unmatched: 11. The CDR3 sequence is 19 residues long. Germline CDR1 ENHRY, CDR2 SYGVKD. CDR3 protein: CAISESPSGPLSGANVLTF. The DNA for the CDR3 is TGTGCCATCAGTGAGTCGCCTAGCGGGCCACTCAGCGGGGCCAACGTCCTGACTTTC.

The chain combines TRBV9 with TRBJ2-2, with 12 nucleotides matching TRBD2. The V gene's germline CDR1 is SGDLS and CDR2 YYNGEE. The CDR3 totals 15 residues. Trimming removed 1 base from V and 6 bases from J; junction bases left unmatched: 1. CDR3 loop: CASSVLAGGSGELFF. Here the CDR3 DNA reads TGTGCCAGCAGCGTACTAGCGGGAGGGTCCGGGGAGCTGTTTTTT.

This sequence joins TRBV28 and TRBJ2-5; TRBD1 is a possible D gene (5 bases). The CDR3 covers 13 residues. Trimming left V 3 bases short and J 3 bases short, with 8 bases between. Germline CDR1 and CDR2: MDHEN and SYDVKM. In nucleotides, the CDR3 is TGTGCCAGCAGTTTCAGGGTTAAAGAGACCCAGTACTTC. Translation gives CASSFRVKETQYF.

CDR3 sequence reads: CASSRGDRTYEQYF. CDR3 DNA: TGTGCCAGCAGCCGAGGGGACAGGACCTACGAGCAGTACTTC. The J gene is TRBJ2-7, the V gene TRBV5-4; TRBD1 aligns across 8 bases. Looked up from germline, CDR1 is SGHNT and CDR2 is YYREEE (reference sequence). The CDR3 runs 14 residues. With 4 bases clipped from V and 2 bases from J, the junction kept 5 bases outside the gene matches.

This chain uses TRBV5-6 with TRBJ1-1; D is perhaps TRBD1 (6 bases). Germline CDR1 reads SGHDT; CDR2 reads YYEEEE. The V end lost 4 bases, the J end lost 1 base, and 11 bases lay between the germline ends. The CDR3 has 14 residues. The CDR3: CASSPRGGNTEAFF. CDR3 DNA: TGTGCCAGCAGCCCGAGGGGGGGGAACACTGAAGCTTTCTTT.

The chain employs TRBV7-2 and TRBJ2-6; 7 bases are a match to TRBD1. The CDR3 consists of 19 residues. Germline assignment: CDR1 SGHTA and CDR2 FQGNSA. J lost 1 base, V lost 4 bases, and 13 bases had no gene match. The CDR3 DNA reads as TGTGCCAGCAGCTCCTATTGGACAGGACCCGCTTCTGGGGCCAACGTCCTGACTTTC. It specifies CASSSYWTGPASGANVLTF. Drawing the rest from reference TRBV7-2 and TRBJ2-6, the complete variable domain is GAGVSQSPSNKVTEKGKDVELRCDPISGHTALYWYRQSLGQGLEFLIYFQGNSAPDKSGLPSDRFSAERTGGSVSTLTIQRTQQEDSAVYLCASSSYWTGPASGANVLTFGAGSRLTVL.

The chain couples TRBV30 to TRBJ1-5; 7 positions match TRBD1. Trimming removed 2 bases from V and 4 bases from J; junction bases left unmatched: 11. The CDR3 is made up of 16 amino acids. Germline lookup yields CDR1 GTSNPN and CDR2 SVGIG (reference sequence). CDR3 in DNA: TGTGCCTGGAGTCCTTCCTTAGGGGGCGTGAATCAGCCCCAGCATTTT. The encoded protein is CAWSPSLGGVNQPQHF.

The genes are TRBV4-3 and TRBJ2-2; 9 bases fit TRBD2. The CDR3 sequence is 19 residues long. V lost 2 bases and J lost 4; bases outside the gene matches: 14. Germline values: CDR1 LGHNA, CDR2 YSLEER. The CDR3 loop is CASSQSRGLAGNRTGELFF. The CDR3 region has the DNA TGCGCCAGCAGCCAATCCCGGGGGCTAGCGGGGAACCGCACCGGGGAGCTGTTTTTT.

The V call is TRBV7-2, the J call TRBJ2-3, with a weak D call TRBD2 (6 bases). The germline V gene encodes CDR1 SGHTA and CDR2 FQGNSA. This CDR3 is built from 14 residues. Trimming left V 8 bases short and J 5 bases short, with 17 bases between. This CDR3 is CASARSEGGDTQYF. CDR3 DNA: TGTGCCAGCGCCCGGTCGGAGGGCGGAGATACGCAGTATTTT.

This chain's CDR3 is CASSGAGAGTQYF. DNA for the CDR3: TGTGCCAGCAGTGGAGCGGGAGCAGGGACCCAGTACTTC. The chain employs TRBV25-1 and TRBJ2-5; 8 bases line up with TRBD2. V lost 4 bases to trimming and J lost 7 bases; unmatched junction nucleotides: 5. Germline assignment: CDR1 MGHDK and CDR2 SYGVNS. This CDR3 is built from 13 residues. The full variable domain, its missing parts supplied by reference TRBV25-1 and TRBJ2-5, is EADIYQTPRYLVIGTGKKITLECSQTMGHDKMYWYQQDPGMELHLIHYSYGVNSTEKGDLSSESTVSRIRTEHFPLTLESARPSHTSQYLCASSGAGAGTQYFGPGTRLLVL.

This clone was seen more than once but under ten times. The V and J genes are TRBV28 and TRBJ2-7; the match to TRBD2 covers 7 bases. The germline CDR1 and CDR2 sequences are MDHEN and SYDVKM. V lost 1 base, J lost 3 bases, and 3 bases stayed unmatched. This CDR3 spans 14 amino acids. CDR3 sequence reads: CASSLLGGFYEQYF. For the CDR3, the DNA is TGTGCCAGCAGTTTATTGGGAGGGTTCTACGAGCAGTACTTC.

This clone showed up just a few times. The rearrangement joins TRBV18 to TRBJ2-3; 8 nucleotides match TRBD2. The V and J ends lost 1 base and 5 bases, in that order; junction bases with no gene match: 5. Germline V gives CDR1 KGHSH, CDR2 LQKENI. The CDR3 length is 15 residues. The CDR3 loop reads CASSPRTGGKDTQYF. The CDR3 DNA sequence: TGTGCCAGCTCACCACGAACGGGAGGGAAAGATACGCAGTATTTT.

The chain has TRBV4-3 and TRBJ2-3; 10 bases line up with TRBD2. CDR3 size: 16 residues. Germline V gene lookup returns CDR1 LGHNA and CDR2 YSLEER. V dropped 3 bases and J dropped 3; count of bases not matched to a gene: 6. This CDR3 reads CASSHLAGGRTDTQYF. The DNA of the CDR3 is TGCGCCAGCAGCCATTTAGCGGGAGGTCGGACAGATACGCAGTATTTT.

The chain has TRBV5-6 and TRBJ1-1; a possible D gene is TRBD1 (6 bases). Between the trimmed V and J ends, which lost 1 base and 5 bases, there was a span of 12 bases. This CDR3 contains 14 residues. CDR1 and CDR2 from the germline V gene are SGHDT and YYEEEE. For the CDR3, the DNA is TGTGCCAGCAGCTTGCAGGCCAGGGGTACTGAAGCTTTCTTT. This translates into CASSLQARGTEAFF.

The CDR3 DNA reads as TGTGCCAGCAGTTCCCTAGAGAACACTGAAGCTTTCTTT. Its translation: CASSSLENTEAFF. The V and J genes are TRBV2 and TRBJ1-1; D remains unclear. The germline V and J ends were trimmed by 5 bases and 1 base, with 8 bases remaining between them. This CDR3 is built from 13 residues. CDR1 is SNHLY, CDR2 FYNNEI, per germline.

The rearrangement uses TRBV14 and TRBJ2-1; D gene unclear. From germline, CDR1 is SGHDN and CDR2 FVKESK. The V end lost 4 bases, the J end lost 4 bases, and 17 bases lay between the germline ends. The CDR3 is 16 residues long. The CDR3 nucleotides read TGTGCCAGCAGCCCGTGTGGAGCACGCGGTTACAATGAGCAGTTCTTC. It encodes CASSPCGARGYNEQFF.

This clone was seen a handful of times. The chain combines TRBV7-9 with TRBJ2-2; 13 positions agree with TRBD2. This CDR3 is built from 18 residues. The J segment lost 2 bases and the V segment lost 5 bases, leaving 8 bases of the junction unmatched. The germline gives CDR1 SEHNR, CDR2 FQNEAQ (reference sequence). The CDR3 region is CASSPWTSGGPNTGELFF. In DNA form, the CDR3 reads TGTGCCAGCAGCCCGTGGACTAGCGGGGGCCCTAACACCGGGGAGCTGTTTTTT.

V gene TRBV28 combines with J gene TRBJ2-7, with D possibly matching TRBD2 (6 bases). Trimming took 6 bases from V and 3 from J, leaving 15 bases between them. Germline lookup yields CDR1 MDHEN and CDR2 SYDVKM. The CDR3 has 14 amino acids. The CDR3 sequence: CASSFCAGHYEQYF. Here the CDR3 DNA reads TGTGCCAGCAGCTTCTGTGCGGGGCACTACGAGCAGTACTTC.

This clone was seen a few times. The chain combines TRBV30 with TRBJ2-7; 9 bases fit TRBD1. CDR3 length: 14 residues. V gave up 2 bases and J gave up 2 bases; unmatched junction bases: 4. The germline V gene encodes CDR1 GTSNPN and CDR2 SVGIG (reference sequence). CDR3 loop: CAWSSRDRAYEQYF. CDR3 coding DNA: TGTGCCTGGAGTAGTCGGGACAGGGCCTACGAGCAGTACTTC.

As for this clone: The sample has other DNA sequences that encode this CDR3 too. The CDR3 here is CASSSRNEQFF. As DNA, the CDR3 is TGTGCCAGCAGTTCCCGCAATGAGCAGTTCTTC. This chain joins TRBV27 and TRBJ2-1; D gene ambiguous. CDR1 is MNHEY, CDR2 SMNVEV, per germline (reference sequence). This CDR3 region has 11 residues. V was pared by 4 bases and J by 6 bases, with 4 bases between.

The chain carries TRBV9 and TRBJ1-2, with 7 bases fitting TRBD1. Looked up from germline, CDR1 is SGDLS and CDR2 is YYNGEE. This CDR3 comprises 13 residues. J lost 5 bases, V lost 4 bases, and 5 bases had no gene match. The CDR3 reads CASSPGQEYGYTF. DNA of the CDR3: TGTGCCAGCAGCCCCGGACAGGAGTATGGCTACACCTTC.

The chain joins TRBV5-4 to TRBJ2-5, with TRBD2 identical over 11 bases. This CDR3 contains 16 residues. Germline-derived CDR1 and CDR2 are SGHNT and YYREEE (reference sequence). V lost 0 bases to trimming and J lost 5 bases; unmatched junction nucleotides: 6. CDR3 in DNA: TGTGCCAGCAGCTTGGATTTTAGCGGGAGGGCCGAGACCCAGTACTTC. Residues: CASSLDFSGRAETQYF.

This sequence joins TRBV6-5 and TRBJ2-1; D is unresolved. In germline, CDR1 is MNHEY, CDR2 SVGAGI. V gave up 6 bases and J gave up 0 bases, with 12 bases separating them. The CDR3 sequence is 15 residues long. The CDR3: CASSPNSSSYNEQFF. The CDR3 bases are TGTGCCAGCAGCCCCAACAGTAGCTCCTACAATGAGCAGTTCTTC.

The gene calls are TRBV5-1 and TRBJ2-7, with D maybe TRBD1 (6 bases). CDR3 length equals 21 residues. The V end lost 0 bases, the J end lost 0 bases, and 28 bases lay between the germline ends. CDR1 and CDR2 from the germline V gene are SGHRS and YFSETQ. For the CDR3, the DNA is TGCGCCAGCAGCTTGGATAAGGCAGGGTCAGGGGAGATAGCTTACTCCTACGAGCAGTACTTC. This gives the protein CASSLDKAGSGEIAYSYEQYF.

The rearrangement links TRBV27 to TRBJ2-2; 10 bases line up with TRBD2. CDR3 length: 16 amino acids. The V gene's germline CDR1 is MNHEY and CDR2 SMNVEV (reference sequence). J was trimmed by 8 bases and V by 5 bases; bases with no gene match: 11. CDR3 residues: CASSLLAGEVAGELFF. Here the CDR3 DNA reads TGTGCCAGCAGTCTGCTAGCGGGAGAGGTAGCAGGGGAGCTGTTTTTT.

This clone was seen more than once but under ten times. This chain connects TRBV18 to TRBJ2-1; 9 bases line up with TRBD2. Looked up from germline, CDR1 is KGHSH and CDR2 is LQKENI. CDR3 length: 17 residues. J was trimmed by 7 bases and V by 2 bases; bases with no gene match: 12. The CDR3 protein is CASSPRVGPGLANEQFF. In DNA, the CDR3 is TGTGCCAGCTCACCAAGAGTAGGCCCGGGACTAGCAAATGAGCAGTTCTTC.

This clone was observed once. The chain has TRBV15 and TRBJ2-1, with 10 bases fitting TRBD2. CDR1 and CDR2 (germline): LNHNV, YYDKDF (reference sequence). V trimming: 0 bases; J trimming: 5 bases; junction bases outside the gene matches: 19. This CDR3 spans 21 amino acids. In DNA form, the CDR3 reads TGTGCCACCAGCAGAGATGGAGCTAGCGGGAGAACACGTCCCGGAAACAATGAGCAGTTCTTC. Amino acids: CATSRDGASGRTRPGNNEQFF.

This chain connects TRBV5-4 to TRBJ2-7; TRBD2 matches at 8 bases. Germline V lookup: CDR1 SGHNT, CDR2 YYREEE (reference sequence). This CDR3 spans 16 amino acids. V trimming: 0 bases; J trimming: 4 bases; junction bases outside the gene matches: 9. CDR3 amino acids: CASSLEQAGAGYEQYF. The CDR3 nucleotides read TGTGCCAGCAGCTTGGAACAAGCGGGAGCGGGTTACGAGCAGTACTTC. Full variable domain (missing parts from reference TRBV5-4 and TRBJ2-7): ETGVTQSPTHLIKTRGQQVTLRCSSQSGHNTVSWYQQALGQGPQFIFQYYREEENGRGNFPPRFSGLQFPNYSSELNVNALELDDSALYLCASSLEQAGAGYEQYFGPGTRLTVT.

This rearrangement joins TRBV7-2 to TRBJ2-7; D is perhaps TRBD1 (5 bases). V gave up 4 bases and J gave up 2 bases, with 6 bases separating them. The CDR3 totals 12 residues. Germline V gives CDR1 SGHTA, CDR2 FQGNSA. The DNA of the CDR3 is TGTGCCAGCAGCTCCAGGGCCTACGAGCAGTACTTC. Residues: CASSSRAYEQYF.

The CDR3 region has the DNA TGTGCCAGCAGCTTTCCTCCACAGATTAACTATGGCTACACCTTC. Amino acids: CASSFPPQINYGYTF. V usage is TRBV7-9 and J usage is TRBJ1-2; D is ambiguous. The germline CDR1 and CDR2 sequences are SEHNR and FQNEAQ (reference sequence). The CDR3 has 15 amino acids. V lost 3 bases, J lost 1 base, and 12 bases lay in between.